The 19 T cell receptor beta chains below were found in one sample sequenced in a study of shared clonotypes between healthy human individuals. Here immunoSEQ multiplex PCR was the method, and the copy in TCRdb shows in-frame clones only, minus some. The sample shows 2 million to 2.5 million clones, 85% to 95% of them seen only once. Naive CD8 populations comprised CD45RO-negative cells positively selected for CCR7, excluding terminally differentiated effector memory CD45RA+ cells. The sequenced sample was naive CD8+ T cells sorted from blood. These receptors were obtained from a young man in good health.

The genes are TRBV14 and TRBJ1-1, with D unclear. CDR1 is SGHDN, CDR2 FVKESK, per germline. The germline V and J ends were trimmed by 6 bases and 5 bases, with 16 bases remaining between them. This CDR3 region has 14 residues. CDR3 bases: TGTGCCAGCAGTCTCGGGGTGGTTGGGACTGAAGCTTTCTTT. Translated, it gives CASSLGVVGTEAFF.

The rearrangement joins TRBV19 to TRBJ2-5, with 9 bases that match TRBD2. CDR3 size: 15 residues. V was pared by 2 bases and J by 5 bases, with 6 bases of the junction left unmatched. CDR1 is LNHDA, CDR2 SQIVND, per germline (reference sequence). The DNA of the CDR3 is TGTGCCAGTAGTATAATAGCGGGAGTGGGGGAGACCCAGTACTTC. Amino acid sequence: CASSIIAGVGETQYF.

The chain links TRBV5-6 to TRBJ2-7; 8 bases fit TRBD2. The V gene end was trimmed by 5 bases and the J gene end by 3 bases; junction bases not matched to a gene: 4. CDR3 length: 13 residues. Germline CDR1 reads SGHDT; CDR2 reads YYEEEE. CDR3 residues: CASRPSGSYEQYF. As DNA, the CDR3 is TGTGCCAGCAGACCGAGCGGGAGCTACGAGCAGTACTTC.

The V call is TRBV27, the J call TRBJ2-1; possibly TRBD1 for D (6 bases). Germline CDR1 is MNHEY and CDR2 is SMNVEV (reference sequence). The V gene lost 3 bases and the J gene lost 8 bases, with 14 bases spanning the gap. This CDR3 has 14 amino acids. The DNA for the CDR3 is TGTGCCAGCAGTTTTCTTGGCAGGGGCCATGAGCAGTTCTTC. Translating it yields CASSFLGRGHEQFF.

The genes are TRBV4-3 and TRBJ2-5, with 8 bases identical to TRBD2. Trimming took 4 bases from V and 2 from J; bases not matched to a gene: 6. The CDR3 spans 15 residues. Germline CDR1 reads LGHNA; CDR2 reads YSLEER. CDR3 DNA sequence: TGCGCCAGCAGCCTTACTAGCGGCCCTCAAGAGACCCAGTACTTC. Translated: CASSLTSGPQETQYF.

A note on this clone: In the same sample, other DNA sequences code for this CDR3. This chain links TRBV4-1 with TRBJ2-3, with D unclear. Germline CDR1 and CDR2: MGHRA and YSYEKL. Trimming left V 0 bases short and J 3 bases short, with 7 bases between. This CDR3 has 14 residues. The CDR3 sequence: CASSQDQRTDTQYF. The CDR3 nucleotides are TGCGCCAGCAGCCAAGATCAACGGACAGATACGCAGTATTTT.

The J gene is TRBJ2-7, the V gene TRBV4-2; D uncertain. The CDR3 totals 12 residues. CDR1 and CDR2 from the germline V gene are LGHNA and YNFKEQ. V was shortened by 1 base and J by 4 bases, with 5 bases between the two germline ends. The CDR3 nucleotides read TGTGCCAGCAGCCAAGGAGTTTACGAGCAGTACTTC. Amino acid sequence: CASSQGVYEQYF.

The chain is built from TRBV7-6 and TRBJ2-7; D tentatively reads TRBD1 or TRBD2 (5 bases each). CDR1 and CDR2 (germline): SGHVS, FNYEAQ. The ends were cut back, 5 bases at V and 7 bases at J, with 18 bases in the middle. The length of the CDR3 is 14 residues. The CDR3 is CASSLGPVRREQYF. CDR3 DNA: TGTGCCAGCAGCCTGGGACCGGTCCGTAGGGAGCAGTACTTC.

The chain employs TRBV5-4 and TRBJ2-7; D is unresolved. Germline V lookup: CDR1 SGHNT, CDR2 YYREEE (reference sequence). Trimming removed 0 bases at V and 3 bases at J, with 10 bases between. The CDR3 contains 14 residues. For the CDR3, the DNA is TGTGCCAGCAGCTTGGCACAGTCGGACTACGAGCAGTACTTC. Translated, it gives CASSLAQSDYEQYF.

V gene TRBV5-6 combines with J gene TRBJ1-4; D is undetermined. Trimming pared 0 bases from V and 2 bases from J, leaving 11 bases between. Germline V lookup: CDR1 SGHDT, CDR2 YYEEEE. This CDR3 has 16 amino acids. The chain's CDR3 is CASSLEGEETNEKLFF. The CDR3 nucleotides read TGTGCCAGCAGCTTGGAGGGAGAGGAGACTAATGAAAAACTGTTTTTT. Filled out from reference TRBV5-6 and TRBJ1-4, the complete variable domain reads DAGVTQSPTHLIKTRGQQVTLRCSPKSGHDTVSWYQQALGQGPQFIFQYYEEEERQRGNFPDRFSGHQFPNYSSELNVNALLLGDSALYLCASSLEGEETNEKLFFGSGTQLSVL.

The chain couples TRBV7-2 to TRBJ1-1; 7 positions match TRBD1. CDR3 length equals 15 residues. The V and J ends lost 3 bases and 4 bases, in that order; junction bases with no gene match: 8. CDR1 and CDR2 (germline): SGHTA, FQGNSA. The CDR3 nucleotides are TGTGCCAGCAGCTTGACAGGGTACGAAGGCACTGAAGCTTTCTTT. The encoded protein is CASSLTGYEGTEAFF.

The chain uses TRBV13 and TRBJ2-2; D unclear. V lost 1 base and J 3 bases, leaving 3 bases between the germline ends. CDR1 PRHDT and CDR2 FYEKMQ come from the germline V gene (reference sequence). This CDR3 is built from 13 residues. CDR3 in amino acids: CASSLEYTGELFF. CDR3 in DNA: TGTGCCAGCAGCTTAGAGTACACCGGGGAGCTGTTTTTT.

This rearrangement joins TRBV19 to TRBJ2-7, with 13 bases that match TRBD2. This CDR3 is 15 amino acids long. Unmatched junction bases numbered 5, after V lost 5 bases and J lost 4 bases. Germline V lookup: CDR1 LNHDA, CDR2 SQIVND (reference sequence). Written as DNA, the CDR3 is TGTGCCAGTAGTCCCGGGACTAGCGGGGTTTACGAGCAGTACTTC. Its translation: CASSPGTSGVYEQYF.

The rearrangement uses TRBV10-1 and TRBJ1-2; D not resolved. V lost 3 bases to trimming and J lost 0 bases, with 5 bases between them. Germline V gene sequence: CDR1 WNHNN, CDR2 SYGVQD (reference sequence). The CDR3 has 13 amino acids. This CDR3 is CASSDSSNYGYTF. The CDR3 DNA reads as TGCGCCAGCAGTGATTCCTCTAACTATGGCTACACCTTC.

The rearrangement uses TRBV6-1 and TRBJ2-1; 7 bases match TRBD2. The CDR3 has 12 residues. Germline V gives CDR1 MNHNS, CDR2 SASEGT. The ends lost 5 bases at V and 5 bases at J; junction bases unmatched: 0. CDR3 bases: TGTGCCAGCAGTCTAGCGGACAATGAGCAGTTCTTC. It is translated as CASSLADNEQFF.

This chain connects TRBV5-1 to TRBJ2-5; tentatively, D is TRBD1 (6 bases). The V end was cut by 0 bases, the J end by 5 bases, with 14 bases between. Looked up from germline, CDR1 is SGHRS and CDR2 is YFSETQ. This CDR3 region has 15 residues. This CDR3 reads CASSLGTGYGETQYF. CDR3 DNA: TGCGCCAGCAGCTTGGGAACAGGGTATGGGGAGACCCAGTACTTC. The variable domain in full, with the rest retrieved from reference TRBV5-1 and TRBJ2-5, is KAGVTQTPRYLIKTRGQQVTLSCSPISGHRSVSWYQQTPGQGLQFLFEYFSETQRNKGNFPGRFSGRQFSNSRSEMNVSTLELGDSALYLCASSLGTGYGETQYFGPGTRLLVL.

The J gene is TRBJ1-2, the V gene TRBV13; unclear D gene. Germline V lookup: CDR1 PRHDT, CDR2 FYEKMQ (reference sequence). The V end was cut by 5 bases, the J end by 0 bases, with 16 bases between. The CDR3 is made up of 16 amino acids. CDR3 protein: CASSRTDLGANYGYTF. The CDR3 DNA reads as TGTGCCAGCAGCCGGACCGATCTCGGGGCTAACTATGGCTACACCTTC.

CDR3 amino acids: CASTGQGPSTDTQYF. In DNA form, the CDR3 reads TGTGCCAGCACTGGACAGGGCCCTAGCACAGATACGCAGTATTTT. The chain joins TRBV27 to TRBJ2-3, with 8 positions matching TRBD1. CDR3 size: 15 residues. Germline CDR1 and CDR2: MNHEY and SMNVEV (reference sequence). Losses at the gene ends were 7 bases for V and 0 bases for J; bases not matched to a gene: 6.

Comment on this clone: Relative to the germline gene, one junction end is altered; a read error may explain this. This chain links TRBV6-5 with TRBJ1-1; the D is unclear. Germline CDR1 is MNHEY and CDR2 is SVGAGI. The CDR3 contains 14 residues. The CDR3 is CASSRSRLNTEASF. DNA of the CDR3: TGTGCCAGCAGTCGATCCCGACTGAACACTGAAGCTTCCTTT.